A selection of T cell receptor beta chains follows, all from one sample in a study of T cells in tuberculosis. This table comes from immunoSEQ multiplex PCR, and its TCRdb copy is limited to in-frame clones, with some not included. This table has around 30,000 clones, 90% appearing once. The specimen was PBMCs. The receptors were gathered from a donor aged 10-29 years with latent tuberculosis or without tuberculosis infection. Both conserved end residues are part of each CDR3. The D gene is left open where the match is weak. Clone size is given for some rows only: seen once, a few or many times, or a class if the clone is expanded.

DNA: TGTGCCAGCAGCTTATTGGGGGACAGGGGTTCACCCCTCCACTTT
CDR3: CASSLLGDRGSPLHF
size: .
J: TRBJ1-6
V: TRBV7-8
D: TRBD1

DNA: TGCGCCAGCAGCCTTGACCTGGGACTTCCCTACACCTTC
CDR3: CASSLDLGLPYTF
size: few
J: TRBJ1-2
V: TRBV4-1
D: .

DNA: TGTGCCAGCAGCTTGCTCGTAAATAGCAATCAGCCCCAGCATTTT
CDR3: CASSLLVNSNQPQHF
size: .
J: TRBJ1-5
V: TRBV5-5
D: .

DNA: TGTGCCAGCAGCTTAGAGAGGACACGAAATGAAAAACTGTTTTTT
CDR3: CASSLERTRNEKLFF
size: .
J: TRBJ1-4
V: TRBV11-2
D: .

DNA: TGTGCCAGCAGCTTAATTGCAGGCTCCTACGAGCAGTACTTC
CDR3: CASSLIAGSYEQYF
size: .
J: TRBJ2-7
V: TRBV7-9
D: .

DNA: TGTGCCAGCAGCGATCGGACAGGGGGCTTTGAAAAACTGTTTTTT
CDR3: CASSDRTGGFEKLFF
size: .
J: TRBJ1-4
V: TRBV21-1
D: .

DNA: TGCGCCAGCAGCCCGGAGGTAGCCAACTCCTACGAGCAGTACTTC
CDR3: CASSPEVANSYEQYF
size: .
J: TRBJ2-7
V: TRBV5-1
D: .

DNA: TGTGCCAGCACCGATAGTCCGGGGGACACAGATACGCAGTATTTT
CDR3: CASTDSPGDTDTQYF
size: .
J: TRBJ2-3
V: TRBV2
D: .

DNA: TGTGCCAGCACCTGGAAAAGAGGGCGGGGCTACACCTTC
CDR3: CASTWKRGRGYTF
size: .
J: TRBJ1-2
V: TRBV21-1
D: .

DNA: TGTGCCAGTAGTGCCTTACAGCTCACCGGTGGCTACACCTTC
CDR3: CASSALQLTGGYTF
size: .
J: TRBJ1-2
V: TRBV19
D: .

DNA: TGCAGCGTTAGGGAGGCCCTCGGGACAGTTGGGAACATTCAGTACTTC
CDR3: CSVREALGTVGNIQYF
size: .
J: TRBJ2-4
V: TRBV29-1
D: .

DNA: TGTGCCAGCAGCTCGGACAGGGCGGGTACTGGGGCCAACGTCCTGACTTTC
CDR3: CASSSDRAGTGANVLTF
size: once
J: TRBJ2-6
V: TRBV5-4
D: TRBD1

DNA: TGTGCCAGCAGTTTTTCCGACAAAGGCTCTGGAAACACCATATATTTT
CDR3: CASSFSDKGSGNTIYF
size: .
J: TRBJ1-3
V: TRBV6-5
D: .

DNA: TGTGCCAGCAGCTTAACAGCAGATACGCAGTATTTT
CDR3: CASSLTADTQYF
size: .
J: TRBJ2-3
V: TRBV7-9
D: .

DNA: TGTGCCAGCAGCCCCACAACTTCCGGGAACACCATATATTTT
CDR3: CASSPTTSGNTIYF
size: .
J: TRBJ1-3
V: TRBV9
D: .

DNA: TGTGCCAGCAGGGGTAGCGCCTACAATGAGCAGTTCTTC
CDR3: CASRGSAYNEQFF
size: medium-sized
J: TRBJ2-1
V: TRBV6-5
D: .

DNA: TGCGCCAGCAGCTGGGACAGGGTGAGGGTTGAAGCTTTCTTT
CDR3: CASSWDRVRVEAFF
size: .
J: TRBJ1-1
V: TRBV5-1
D: TRBD1

DNA: TGTGCCAGCAGCCCTGTGGGCGTTAGGGGTAATTCACCCCTCCACTTT
CDR3: CASSPVGVRGNSPLHF
size: once
J: TRBJ1-6
V: TRBV5-6
D: .

DNA: TGCGCCAGCAGCTTCGACGGGCAAGAGACCCAGTACTTC
CDR3: CASSFDGQETQYF
size: .
J: TRBJ2-5
V: TRBV5-1
D: .

DNA: TGTGCCAGCTCACCGGGGCTCCGGGCCGTAGTAGGAGATACGCAGTATTTT
CDR3: CASSPGLRAVVGDTQYF
size: .
J: TRBJ2-3
V: TRBV18
D: .

DNA: TGTGCCACCAGCGCCCGATCGAGAGGTCGGACCGGGGAGCTGTTTTTT
CDR3: CATSARSRGRTGELFF
size: .
J: TRBJ2-2
V: TRBV15
D: .

DNA: TGTGCCAGCAGTTACTCTACGGGAACCTACGAGCAGTACTTC
CDR3: CASSYSTGTYEQYF
size: .
J: TRBJ2-7
V: TRBV6-5
D: .

DNA: TGTGCCAGCAGCGGGGGGGAGAGCTCCTACGAGCAGTACTTC
CDR3: CASSGGESSYEQYF
size: .
J: TRBJ2-7
V: TRBV9
D: .

DNA: TGTGCCAGCACGACTTCGTCTGAGGGCTCTGGCTACACCTTC
CDR3: CASTTSSEGSGYTF
size: .
J: TRBJ1-2
V: TRBV27
D: .

DNA: TGTGCCAGTAGTCCCGGGACAGGCCCCTACGAGCAGTACTTC
CDR3: CASSPGTGPYEQYF
size: .
J: TRBJ2-7
V: TRBV19
D: TRBD1

DNA: TGTGCCAGCAGTTTAGGGAGGACCCAGTACTTC
CDR3: CASSLGRTQYF
size: .
J: TRBJ2-5
V: TRBV28
D: .

DNA: TGTGCCAGCCTGGCTAGTGACTCCTACGAGCAGTACTTC
CDR3: CASLASDSYEQYF
size: .
J: TRBJ2-7
V: TRBV6-5
D: .

DNA: TGCGCCAGCAGCGGGGACAGCCGAGCCTACGAGCAGTACTTC
CDR3: CASSGDSRAYEQYF
size: .
J: TRBJ2-7
V: TRBV5-1
D: TRBD1

DNA: TGTGCCAGCAGTCCGCTTGGGGGGGCAGGAGAGCAGTACTTC
CDR3: CASSPLGGAGEQYF
size: .
J: TRBJ2-7
V: TRBV27
D: .

DNA: TGTGCCAGCAGTATACCCAAAATAGACAGGGGGCGCACGACTGAAGCTTTCTTT
CDR3: CASSIPKIDRGRTTEAFF
size: .
J: TRBJ1-1
V: TRBV28
D: TRBD1

DNA: TGTGCCATCAGCCGGACAGGGGTCGGCGATTCACCCCTCCACTTT
CDR3: CAISRTGVGDSPLHF
size: .
J: TRBJ1-6
V: TRBV10-3
D: TRBD1

DNA: TGTGCCAGCAGAGAGCGGGGGGGTATCACCGGGGAGCTGTTTTTT
CDR3: CASRERGGITGELFF
size: .
J: TRBJ2-2
V: TRBV6-4
D: TRBD2

DNA: TGTGCCAGCCTCCCGGGACAGGGGAACTATGGCTACACCTTC
CDR3: CASLPGQGNYGYTF
size: .
J: TRBJ1-2
V: TRBV27
D: TRBD1

DNA: TGCGCCAGCAGCCCTGAGCCCTCCGAGGCCCAGTACTTC
CDR3: CASSPEPSEAQYF
size: .
J: TRBJ2-5
V: TRBV5-1
D: .

DNA: TGTGCCAGCAGTTACACAGGGGGGCCCCAGCATTTT
CDR3: CASSYTGGPQHF
size: .
J: TRBJ1-5
V: TRBV27
D: TRBD1

DNA: TGTGCCAGCAGGGCCGACAGGGGTGGTCCCTACGAGCAGTACTTC
CDR3: CASRADRGGPYEQYF
size: .
J: TRBJ2-7
V: TRBV6-5
D: TRBD1

DNA: TGCGCCAGCAGCCTTACACGTTTGAACAGGCCTAGCACAGATACGCAGTATTTT
CDR3: CASSLTRLNRPSTDTQYF
size: .
J: TRBJ2-3
V: TRBV4-3
D: .

DNA: TGTGCCATCTTCCGGCAGGGGTATGGCTACACCTTC
CDR3: CAIFRQGYGYTF
size: few
J: TRBJ1-2
V: TRBV10-3
D: .

DNA: TGTGCCAGCAGGATGGGAGGGTTCCACACTGAAGCTTTCTTT
CDR3: CASRMGGFHTEAFF
size: .
J: TRBJ1-1
V: TRBV27
D: .

DNA: TGCGCCAGCAGCCGCCGACTAGCGGGGGGCACAGATACGCAGTATTTT
CDR3: CASSRRLAGGTDTQYF
size: .
J: TRBJ2-3
V: TRBV4-3
D: TRBD2

DNA: TGTGCCAGCAGCCCCGGACAGGGTGGCTACACCTTC
CDR3: CASSPGQGGYTF
size: .
J: TRBJ1-2
V: TRBV5-4
D: TRBD1

DNA: TGTGCCAGCAGTCTGAGCGGTGAGCAGTTCTTC
CDR3: CASSLSGEQFF
size: once
J: TRBJ2-1
V: TRBV5-4
D: .

DNA: TGTGCCAGTAGTAGATCGACAGCTGGGGCCAACGTCCTGACTTTC
CDR3: CASSRSTAGANVLTF
size: once
J: TRBJ2-6
V: TRBV19
D: .

DNA: TGCGCCAGCAGCTTGTATCCCGGGGAATACGAGCAGTACTTC
CDR3: CASSLYPGEYEQYF
size: medium-sized
J: TRBJ2-7
V: TRBV5-1
D: .

DNA: TGTGCCAGCAGGTACGACAGGGACAACTATGGCTACACCTTC
CDR3: CASRYDRDNYGYTF
size: .
J: TRBJ1-2
V: TRBV7-9
D: TRBD1

DNA: TGTGCCAGCAGTTACAGGGAGCAAGAGACCCAGTACTTC
CDR3: CASSYREQETQYF
size: few
J: TRBJ2-5
V: TRBV6-6
D: .

DNA: TGTGCCAGCAGCAAATATCTGCTAGCGGAAGAAGAGACCCAGTACTTC
CDR3: CASSKYLLAEEETQYF
size: .
J: TRBJ2-5
V: TRBV21-1
D: .

DNA: TGCAGCGTTGATGGACTAGCGGTCAGTGAGCAGTTCTTC
CDR3: CSVDGLAVSEQFF
size: .
J: TRBJ2-1
V: TRBV29-1
D: TRBD2